This TCR beta chain appears in the sequencing data of a study of blood T cells in healthy people across ages. The CDR3 spans 14 residues. Germline V gene lookup returns CDR1 SGHRS and CDR2 YFSETQ. For this clonotype: What it binds is not known.

Combining a sample-barcoded 5' primer with a J-beta primer mix, a second PCR ran for roughly 7 to 12 cycles. TCRdb recomputed calls from the 5' RACE reads with MiXCR, one row per CDR3 protein. The sample carries about 1.5 million distinct CDR3 sequences, around 40% recorded once. Notes on the study in general: Researchers report that TCR beta diversity correlated strongly with naive T cell percentage. Age brought a roughly linear fall in TCR beta diversity measured per million T cells.

This TCR was recovered from a woman aged 18-30 years in good health. The chain uses TRBV5-1 and TRBJ2-4; D not certain. With the DNA end fitting TRBJ2-7 better, the J assignment may be wrong. Material: blood. CDR3 residues: CASSLEAGGREQYF. The CDR3, as DNA: TGCGCCAGCAGCTTGGAGGCAGGCGGACGCGAGCAGTACTTC.